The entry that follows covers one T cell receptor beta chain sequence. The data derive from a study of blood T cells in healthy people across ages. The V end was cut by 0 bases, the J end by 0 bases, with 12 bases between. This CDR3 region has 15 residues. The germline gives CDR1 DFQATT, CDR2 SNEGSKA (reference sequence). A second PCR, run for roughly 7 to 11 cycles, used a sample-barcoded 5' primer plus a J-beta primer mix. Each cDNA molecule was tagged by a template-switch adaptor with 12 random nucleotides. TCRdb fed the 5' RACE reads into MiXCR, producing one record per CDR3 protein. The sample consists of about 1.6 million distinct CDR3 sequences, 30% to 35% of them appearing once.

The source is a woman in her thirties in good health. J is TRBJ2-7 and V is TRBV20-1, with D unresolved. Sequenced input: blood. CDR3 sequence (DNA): TGCAGTGCTAGAGATGTCACGAGGAGCTCCTACGAGCAGTACTTC. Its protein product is CSARDVTRSSYEQYF.